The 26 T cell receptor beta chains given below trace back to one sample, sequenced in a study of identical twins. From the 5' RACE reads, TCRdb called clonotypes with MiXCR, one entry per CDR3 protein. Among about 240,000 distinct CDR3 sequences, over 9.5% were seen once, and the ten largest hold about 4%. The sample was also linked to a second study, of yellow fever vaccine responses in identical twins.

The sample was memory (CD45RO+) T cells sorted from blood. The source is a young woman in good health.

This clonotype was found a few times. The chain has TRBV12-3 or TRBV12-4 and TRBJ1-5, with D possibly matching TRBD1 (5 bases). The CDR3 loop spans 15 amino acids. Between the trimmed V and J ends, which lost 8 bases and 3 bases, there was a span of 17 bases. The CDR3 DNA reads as TGTGCCAGCGGCTTGTCTCAGGGATACAATCAGCCCCAGCATTTT. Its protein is CASGLSQGYNQPQHF.

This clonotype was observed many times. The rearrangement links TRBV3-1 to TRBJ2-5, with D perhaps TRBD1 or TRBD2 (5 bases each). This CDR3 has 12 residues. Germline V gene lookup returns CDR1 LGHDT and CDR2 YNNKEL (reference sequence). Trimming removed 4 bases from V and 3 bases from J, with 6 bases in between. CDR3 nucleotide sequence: TGTGCCAGCAGCCGAGGGGAAGAGACCCAGTACTTC. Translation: CASSRGEETQYF.

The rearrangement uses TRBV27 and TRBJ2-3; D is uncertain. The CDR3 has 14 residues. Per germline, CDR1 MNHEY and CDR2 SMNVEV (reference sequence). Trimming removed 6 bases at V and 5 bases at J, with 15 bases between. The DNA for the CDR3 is TGTGCCAGCAGGGACGGGCTTGGCGGAGATACGCAGTATTTT. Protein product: CASRDGLGGDTQYF.

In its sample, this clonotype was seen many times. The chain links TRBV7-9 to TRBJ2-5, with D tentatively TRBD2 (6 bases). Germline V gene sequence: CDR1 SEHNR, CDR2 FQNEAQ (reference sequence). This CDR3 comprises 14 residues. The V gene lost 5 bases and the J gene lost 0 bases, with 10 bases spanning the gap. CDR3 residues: CASSPGEYQETQYF. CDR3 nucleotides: TGTGCCAGCAGCCCGGGGGAGTACCAAGAGACCCAGTACTTC.

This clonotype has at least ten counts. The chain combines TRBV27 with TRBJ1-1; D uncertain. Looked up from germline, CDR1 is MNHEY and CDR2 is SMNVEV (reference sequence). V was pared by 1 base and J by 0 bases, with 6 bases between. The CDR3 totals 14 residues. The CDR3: CASSLYGMNTEAFF. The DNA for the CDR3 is TGTGCCAGCAGTTTATACGGCATGAACACTGAAGCTTTCTTT.

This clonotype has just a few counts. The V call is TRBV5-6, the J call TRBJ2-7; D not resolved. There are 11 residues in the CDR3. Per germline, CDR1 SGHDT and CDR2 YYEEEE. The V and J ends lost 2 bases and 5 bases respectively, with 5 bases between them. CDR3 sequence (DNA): TGTGCCAGCAGCTTAAATGACGAGCAGTACTTC. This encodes CASSLNDEQYF.

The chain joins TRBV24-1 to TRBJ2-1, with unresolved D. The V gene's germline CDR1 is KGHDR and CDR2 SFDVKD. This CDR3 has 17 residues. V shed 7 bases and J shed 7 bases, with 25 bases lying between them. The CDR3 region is CATSRRTSNRKGNEQFF. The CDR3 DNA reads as TGTGCCACCAGCCGAAGAACGAGTAACAGAAAGGGTAATGAGCAGTTCTTC.

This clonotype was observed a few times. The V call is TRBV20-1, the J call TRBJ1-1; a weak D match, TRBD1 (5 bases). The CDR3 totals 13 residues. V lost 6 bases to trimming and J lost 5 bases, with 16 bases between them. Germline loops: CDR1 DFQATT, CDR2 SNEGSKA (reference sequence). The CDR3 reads CSAPVQGGTEAFF. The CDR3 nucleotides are TGCAGTGCCCCGGTGCAGGGAGGAACTGAAGCTTTCTTT.

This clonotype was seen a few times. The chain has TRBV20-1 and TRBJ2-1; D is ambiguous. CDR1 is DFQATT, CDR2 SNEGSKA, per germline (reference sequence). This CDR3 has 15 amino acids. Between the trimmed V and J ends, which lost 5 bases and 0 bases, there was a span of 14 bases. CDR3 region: CSAPRLPSSYNEQFF. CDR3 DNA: TGCAGTGCTCCACGACTGCCTAGCTCCTACAATGAGCAGTTCTTC.

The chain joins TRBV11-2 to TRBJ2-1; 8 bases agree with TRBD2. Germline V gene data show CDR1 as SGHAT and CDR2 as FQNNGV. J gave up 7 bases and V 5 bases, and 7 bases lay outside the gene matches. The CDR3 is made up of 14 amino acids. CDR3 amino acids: CASSPGTRMNEQFF. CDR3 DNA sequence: TGTGCCAGCAGCCCCGGGACTAGGATGAATGAGCAGTTCTTC.

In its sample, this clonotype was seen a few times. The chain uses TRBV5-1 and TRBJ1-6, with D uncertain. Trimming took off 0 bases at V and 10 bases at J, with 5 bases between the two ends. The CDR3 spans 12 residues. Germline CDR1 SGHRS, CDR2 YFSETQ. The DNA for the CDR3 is TGCGCCAGCAGCTTGGATGGATCACCCCTCCACTTT. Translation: CASSLDGSPLHF.

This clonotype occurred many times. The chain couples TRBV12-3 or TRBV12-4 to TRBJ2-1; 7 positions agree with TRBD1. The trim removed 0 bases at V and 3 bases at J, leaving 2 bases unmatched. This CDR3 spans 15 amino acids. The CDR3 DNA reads TGTGCCAGCAGTTTAGCAGGGGGCGGCTACAATGAGCAGTTCTTC. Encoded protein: CASSLAGGGYNEQFF.

The CDR3, as DNA: TGTGCCAGCAGTTTAACAGGGGGAGAAAAACTGTTTTTT. This translates into CASSLTGGEKLFF. V and J are TRBV28 and TRBJ1-4, with 8 bases lining up with TRBD1. Losses at the gene ends were 2 bases for V and 8 bases for J; bases not matched to a gene: 1. Germline CDR1 MDHEN, CDR2 SYDVKM. This CDR3 contains 13 residues.

The CDR3 nucleotides read TGTGCCTGGACGGCACGGCCGAACACTGAAGCTTTCTTT. It codes for CAWTARPNTEAFF. This chain uses TRBV30 with TRBJ1-1; D is uncertain. The V gene's germline CDR1 is GTSNPN and CDR2 SVGIG (reference sequence). Trimming stripped 4 bases from V and 1 base from J, with 10 bases between. CDR3 length: 13 residues.

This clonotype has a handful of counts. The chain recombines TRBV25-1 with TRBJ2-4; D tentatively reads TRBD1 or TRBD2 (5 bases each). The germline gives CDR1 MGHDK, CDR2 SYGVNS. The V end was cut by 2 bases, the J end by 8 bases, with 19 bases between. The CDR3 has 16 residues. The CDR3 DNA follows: TGTGCCAGCAGTGAAACGGGGCGCCCACCGGAAGACATTCAGTACTTC. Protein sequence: CASSETGRPPEDIQYF.

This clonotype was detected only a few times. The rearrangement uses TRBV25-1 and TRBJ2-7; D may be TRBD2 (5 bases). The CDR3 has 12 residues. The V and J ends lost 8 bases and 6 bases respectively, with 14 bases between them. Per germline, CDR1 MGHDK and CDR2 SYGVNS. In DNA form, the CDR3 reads TGTGCCAGCGCCCCTCAAGGACTCGAGCAGTACTTC. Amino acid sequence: CASAPQGLEQYF.

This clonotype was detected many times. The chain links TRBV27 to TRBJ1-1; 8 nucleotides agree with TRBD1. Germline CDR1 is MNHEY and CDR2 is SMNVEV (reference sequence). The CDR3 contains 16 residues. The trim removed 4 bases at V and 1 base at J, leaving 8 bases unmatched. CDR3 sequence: CASSWQGATPNTEAFF. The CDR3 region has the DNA TGTGCCAGCAGTTGGCAGGGGGCAACTCCGAACACTGAAGCTTTCTTT.

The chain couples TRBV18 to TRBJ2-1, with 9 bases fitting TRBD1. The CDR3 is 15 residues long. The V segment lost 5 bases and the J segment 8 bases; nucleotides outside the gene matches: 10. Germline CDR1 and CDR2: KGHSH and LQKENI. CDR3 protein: CASSSTGTGIDEQFF. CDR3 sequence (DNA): TGTGCCAGCTCATCGACCGGGACAGGGATCGATGAGCAGTTCTTC.

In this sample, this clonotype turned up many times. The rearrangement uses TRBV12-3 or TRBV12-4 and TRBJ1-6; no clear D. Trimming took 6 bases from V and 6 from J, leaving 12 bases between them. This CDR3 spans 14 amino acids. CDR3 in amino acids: CASSLKGPNSPLHF. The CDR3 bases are TGTGCCAGCAGCCTTAAGGGCCCTAATTCACCCCTCCACTTT.

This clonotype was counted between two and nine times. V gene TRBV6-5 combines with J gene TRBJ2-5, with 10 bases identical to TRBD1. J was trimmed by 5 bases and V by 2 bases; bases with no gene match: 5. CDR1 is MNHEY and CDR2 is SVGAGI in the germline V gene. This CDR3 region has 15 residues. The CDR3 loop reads CASSYPGQGRETQYF. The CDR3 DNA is TGTGCCAGCAGTTACCCGGGACAGGGGAGGGAGACCCAGTACTTC.

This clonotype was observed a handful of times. The CDR3 is CASSVRSGGGEQFF. The CDR3 DNA reads TGTGCCAGCAGCGTAAGGAGCGGAGGGGGCGAGCAGTTCTTC. The chain joins TRBV9 to TRBJ2-1; tentatively, D is TRBD1 (7 bases). Trimming removed 1 base from V and 10 bases from J, with 15 bases in between. CDR1 is SGDLS and CDR2 is YYNGEE in the germline V gene. CDR3 size: 14 residues.

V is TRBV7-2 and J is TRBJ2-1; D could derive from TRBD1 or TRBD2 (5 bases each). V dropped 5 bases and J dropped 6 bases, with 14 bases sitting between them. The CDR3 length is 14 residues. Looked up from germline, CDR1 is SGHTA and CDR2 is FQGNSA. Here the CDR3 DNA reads TGTGCCAGCAGCAACCGGGACGCTGGCAATGAGCAGTTCTTC. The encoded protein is CASSNRDAGNEQFF.

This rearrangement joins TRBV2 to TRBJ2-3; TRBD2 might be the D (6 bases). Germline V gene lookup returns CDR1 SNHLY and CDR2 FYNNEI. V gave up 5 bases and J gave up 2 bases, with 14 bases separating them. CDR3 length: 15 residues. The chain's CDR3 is CASSPGGVYTDTQYF. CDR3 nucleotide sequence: TGTGCCAGCAGTCCCGGGGGAGTCTACACAGATACGCAGTATTTT.

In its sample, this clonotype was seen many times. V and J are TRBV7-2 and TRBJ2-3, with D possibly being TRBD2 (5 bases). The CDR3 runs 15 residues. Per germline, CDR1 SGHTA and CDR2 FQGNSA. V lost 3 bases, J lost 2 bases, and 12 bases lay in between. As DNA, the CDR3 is TGTGCCAGCAGCTTCCGGCACCGGGACACAGATACGCAGTATTTT. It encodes CASSFRHRDTDTQYF.

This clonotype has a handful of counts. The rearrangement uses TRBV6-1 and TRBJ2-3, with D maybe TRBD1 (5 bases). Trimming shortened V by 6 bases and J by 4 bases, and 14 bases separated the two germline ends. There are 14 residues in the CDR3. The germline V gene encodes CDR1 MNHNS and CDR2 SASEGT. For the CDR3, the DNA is TGTGCCAGCAGCCCGCCAGGGATCCCAGATACGCAGTATTTT. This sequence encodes CASSPPGIPDTQYF.

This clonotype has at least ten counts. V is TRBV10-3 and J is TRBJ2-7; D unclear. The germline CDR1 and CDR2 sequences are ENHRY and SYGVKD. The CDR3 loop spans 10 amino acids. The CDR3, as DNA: TGTGTGACCAGGCGCTACGAGCAGTACTTC. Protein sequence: CVTRRYEQYF.